A selection of T cell receptor beta chains follows, all from one sample in a study of blood T cells in healthy people across ages. TCRdb processed the 5' RACE reads anew with MiXCR; each CDR3 protein has one entry. The sample yields about a million distinct CDR3 sequences, around 48% seen once. What was sequenced was blood. The receptors originated from a man aged 25 to 45 in good health. Both conserved end residues are part of each CDR3. A D gene is named only where the DNA matches it firmly. Size is omitted from some rows. Given values are once, few, many or a class for expanded clones.

CDR3 DNA,CDR3 protein,J gene,D gene,clone size,V gene
TGTGCCAGCAGGAGGACAGTCGCACAGAGCACAGATACGCAGTATTTT,CASRRTVAQSTDTQYF,TRBJ2-3,.,few,TRBV6-1
TGTGCCAGCAGTTCCAGCGGGGGGGCCGGTGGGCAGTACTTC,CASSSSGGAGGQYF,TRBJ2-5,TRBD2,.,TRBV27
TGTGCCAGCAGCTTGGGGACAGCTTGGTGGGAGGATGGCTACACCTTC,CASSLGTAWWEDGYTF,TRBJ1-2,.,once,TRBV5-6
TGTGCCAGCAGCGTCAGCGGGGGGGGCGGTGATACGCAGTATTTT,CASSVSGGGGDTQYF,TRBJ2-3,TRBD2,few,TRBV9
TGCAGTGCTAGAGGGGGCACCGGCTCCTACGAGCAGTACTTC,CSARGGTGSYEQYF,TRBJ2-7,.,.,TRBV20-1
TGTGCCAGCAGTTCGACTAGCGGGGGACCACTCGGGGAGCTGTTTTTT,CASSSTSGGPLGELFF,TRBJ2-2,TRBD2,.,TRBV27
TGTGCCAGCAGTATAGGTTCAGTAGCCTACGAGCAGTACTTC,CASSIGSVAYEQYF,TRBJ2-7,.,few,TRBV25-1
TGCGCCAGCAGCTTGATGGCTTTCGCGAACACCGGGGAGCTGTTTTTT,CASSLMAFANTGELFF,TRBJ2-2,.,.,TRBV5-1
TGTGCCAGCACTGTCCAGACAGGGGAAACCTACGAGCAGTACTTC,CASTVQTGETYEQYF,TRBJ2-7,TRBD1,.,TRBV25-1
TGTGTCAGCAGTGACCAGGGAATGAACACTGAAGCTTTCTTT,CVSSDQGMNTEAFF,TRBJ1-1,.,.,TRBV28
TGTGCCAGCAGTGGCAGGGGATACAATCAGCCCCAGCATTTT,CASSGRGYNQPQHF,TRBJ1-5,.,.,TRBV6-4
TGTGCCAGCAGCCAAGATTCGGGGTACCAAGAGACCCAGTACTTC,CASSQDSGYQETQYF,TRBJ2-5,.,many,TRBV4-2
TGCGCCAGCAGTAAAGACGGGCTTGAACAGCCCCAGCATTTT,CASSKDGLEQPQHF,TRBJ1-5,.,many,TRBV5-1
TGTGCCAGCAGTAGACTGGCCGGTAATGAGCAGTTCTTC,CASSRLAGNEQFF,TRBJ2-1,.,many,TRBV21-1
TGTGCCAGCAGCCAGGGGACAGGGGGAGATACGCAGTATTTT,CASSQGTGGDTQYF,TRBJ2-3,TRBD1,.,TRBV4-2
TGCGCCAGCAGCTGGCAAACAGCGGGGGTGGGCAATGAGCAGTTCTTC,CASSWQTAGVGNEQFF,TRBJ2-1,TRBD2,.,TRBV5-1
TGTGCCAGCAGTCGTCAGAGAGAGGCAGATACGCAGTATTTT,CASSRQREADTQYF,TRBJ2-3,.,.,TRBV6-5
TGTGCCAGCAGCCCGGAAGCAGGCACCCACGAGCAGTACTTC,CASSPEAGTHEQYF,TRBJ2-7,.,.,TRBV3-1
TGTGCCAGCAGTTTCGATCAGCGGGGGTCTCAGCAGTACTTC,CASSFDQRGSQQYF,TRBJ2-7,TRBD2,.,TRBV28